A single sample is the source of the 17 T cell receptor beta chains below, sequenced in a study of cytomegalovirus exposure and HLA in healthy donors. 60 Vbeta and 13 Jbeta primers were used in PCR. Profiling relied on immunoSEQ multiplex PCR, and the TCRdb table lists in-frame clones only, not all of them. The sample contains roughly 180,000 clones, 75% to 85% of which appear only once. Material: PBMCs. The receptor set was obtained from a man younger than 45 in good health and CMV-seropositive.

The CDR3 region has the DNA TGTGCCAGCAGTTTCCCGGGACTAGCGGGAAATGAGCAGTTCTTC. Encoded protein: CASSFPGLAGNEQFF. The J gene is TRBJ2-1, the V gene TRBV27; 13 nucleotides align to TRBD2. The CDR3 is 15 amino acids. J was trimmed by 7 bases and V by 3 bases; bases with no gene match: 3. Germline loops: CDR1 MNHEY, CDR2 SMNVEV (reference sequence).

This clone was counted only a few times. This CDR3 reads CASGTSGTYEQYF. The CDR3 DNA follows: TGTGCCAGCGGGACTAGCGGGACCTACGAGCAGTACTTC. This chain connects TRBV6-5 to TRBJ2-7, with 13 bases aligning to TRBD2. From germline, CDR1 is MNHEY and CDR2 SVGAGI. The CDR3 has 13 amino acids. The V and J ends lost 8 bases and 2 bases, in that order; junction bases with no gene match: 0.

This chain links TRBV5-6 with TRBJ1-1; 12 bases are a match to TRBD1. The J segment lost 7 bases and the V segment lost 4 bases, leaving 14 bases of the junction unmatched. The CDR3 is 17 amino acids. Germline V CDR1 and CDR2: SGHDT, YYEEEE. In DNA form, the CDR3 reads TGTGCCAGCAGCCCTGTGGGGACAGGGGGCCATGTTCTTGAAGCTTTCTTT. Its protein product is CASSPVGTGGHVLEAFF.

The chain carries TRBV27 and TRBJ2-7; 10 bases match TRBD2. V gave up 4 bases and J gave up 10 bases; unmatched junction bases: 4. This CDR3 spans 12 amino acids. Germline V gene sequence: CDR1 MNHEY, CDR2 SMNVEV (reference sequence). CDR3 nucleotides: TGTGCCAGCAGTTCAACTAGCGGGAAACAGTACTTC. Its translation: CASSSTSGKQYF.

This chain connects TRBV11-2 to TRBJ2-5, with 7 bases identical to TRBD2. The CDR3 sequence is 14 residues long. With 8 bases clipped from V and 0 bases from J, the junction kept 6 bases outside the gene matches. From germline, CDR1 is SGHAT and CDR2 FQNNGV. CDR3 in amino acids: CASGGSGNQETQYF. The DNA of the CDR3 is TGTGCCAGCGGGGGGAGCGGGAACCAAGAGACCCAGTACTTC.

The chain links TRBV7-9 to TRBJ2-6; 9 nucleotides agree with TRBD1. The CDR3 loop spans 16 amino acids. The ends lost 8 bases at V and 4 bases at J; junction bases unmatched: 9. The germline CDR1 and CDR2 sequences are SEHNR and FQNEAQ (reference sequence). CDR3 sequence: CASAETGGAGANVLTF. In DNA, the CDR3 is TGTGCCAGCGCGGAAACAGGGGGCGCAGGGGCCAACGTCCTGACTTTC.

The chain recombines TRBV6-6 with TRBJ2-2; 7 positions match TRBD2. J gave up 6 bases and V 0 bases, and 4 bases lay outside the gene matches. This CDR3 spans 15 amino acids. Germline V lookup: CDR1 MNHNY, CDR2 SVGAGI (reference sequence). CDR3 protein: CASSYSTSHPGELFF. Here the CDR3 DNA reads TGTGCCAGCAGTTACTCGACTAGCCATCCCGGGGAGCTGTTTTTT.

V is TRBV28 and J is TRBJ2-5; the D gene is possibly TRBD1 (5 bases). The DNA end lines up better with TRBJ2-7; the J call may be wrong. In germline, CDR1 is MDHEN, CDR2 SYDVKM. This CDR3 region has 18 residues. CDR3 sequence (DNA): TGTGCCAGCAGTTTATACTCTCCTCAGACAGTCACCTCCTACGAGCAGTACTTC. Protein: CASSLYSPQTVTSYEQYF.

The chain uses TRBV28 and TRBJ2-4; no definite D call. Trimming shortened V by 5 bases and J by 7 bases, and 12 bases separated the two germline ends. Looked up from germline, CDR1 is MDHEN and CDR2 is SYDVKM. The length of the CDR3 is 13 residues. This CDR3 is CASSLKHKNIQYF. The CDR3 DNA sequence: TGTGCCAGCAGTCTCAAACACAAGAACATTCAGTACTTC.

The gene calls are TRBV11-3 and TRBJ2-3, with 15 bases fitting TRBD2. With 5 bases clipped from V and 0 bases from J, the junction kept 9 bases outside the gene matches. There are 19 residues in the CDR3. Germline V gene lookup returns CDR1 SGHNT and CDR2 YENEEA. CDR3 DNA sequence: TGTGCCAGCAGCACATGGACTAGCGGGGGGGCCGGGAGCACAGATACGCAGTATTTT. Amino acid sequence: CASSTWTSGGAGSTDTQYF.

This clone has more than one count but fewer than ten. V usage is TRBV11-3 and J usage is TRBJ2-7, with 7 bases fitting TRBD1. The CDR3 length is 15 residues. The J segment lost 7 bases and the V segment lost 3 bases, leaving 12 bases of the junction unmatched. Germline-derived CDR1 and CDR2 are SGHNT and YENEEA. DNA of the CDR3: TGTGCCAGCAGCTTGGCCGGGACAGCAGTTTGGGAGCAGTACTTC. Translating gives CASSLAGTAVWEQYF.

V and J are TRBV7-3 and TRBJ2-5; D gene uncertain. The end of the DNA aligns better with TRBJ2-7, so the J call may be wrong. The CDR3 runs 14 residues. Germline V gene data show CDR1 as SGHTA and CDR2 as FQGTGA. This chain's CDR3 is CASSPSPASYEQYF. The DNA for the CDR3 is TGTGCCAGCAGCCCATCCCCTGCCTCCTACGAGCAGTACTTC.

The J gene is TRBJ1-1, the V gene TRBV4-2; no definite D call. Germline V gene lookup returns CDR1 LGHNA and CDR2 YNFKEQ. Trimming removed 0 bases at V and 5 bases at J, with 16 bases between. CDR3 length equals 16 residues. Here the CDR3 DNA reads TGTGCCAGCAGCCAAGATCGTGGAGGGCAGGATACTGAAGCTTTCTTT. It codes for CASSQDRGGQDTEAFF.

In regard to this clone: One end of the junction is discordant with germline, which a read error may explain. CDR3 sequence reads: CASSLAQGVNIEAFF. The CDR3 nucleotides are TGTGCCAGCAGCTTAGCGCAGGGGGTTAACATTGAAGCTTTCTTT. This sequence joins TRBV7-9 and TRBJ1-1; 7 bases line up with TRBD1. The V gene's germline CDR1 is SEHNR and CDR2 FQNEAQ (reference sequence). The CDR3 totals 15 residues.

The chain has TRBV7-9 and TRBJ2-5; D possibly corresponds to TRBD2 (6 bases). The germline gives CDR1 SEHNR, CDR2 FQNEAQ (reference sequence). The CDR3 consists of 16 residues. V was trimmed by 4 bases and J by 2 bases, leaving 17 bases between them. For the CDR3, the DNA is TGTGCCAGCAGCTCTGGGACTTCCCCCCTTCAAGAGACCCAGTACTTC. Translating it yields CASSSGTSPLQETQYF. The whole variable domain, remainder taken from reference TRBV7-9 and TRBJ2-5, is DTGVSQNPRHKITKRGQNVTFRCDPISEHNRLYWYRQTLGQGPEFLTYFQNEAQLEKSRLLSDRFSAERPKGSFSTLEIQRTEQGDSAMYLCASSSGTSPLQETQYFGPGTRLLVL.

This clone was found a few times. The chain combines TRBV28 with TRBJ2-7; 7 bases match TRBD1. Trimming took 3 bases from V and 7 from J; bases not matched to a gene: 12. Germline loops: CDR1 MDHEN, CDR2 SYDVKM. The CDR3 totals 15 residues. The CDR3 loop reads CASSLRTGGVWEQYF. The CDR3 DNA reads TGTGCCAGCAGTTTGCGGACAGGTGGAGTTTGGGAGCAGTACTTC.

Turning to this clone: Additional DNA sequences in this sample encode the identical CDR3. J is TRBJ1-6 and V is TRBV25-1; 7 bases are a match to TRBD1. Germline CDR1 reads MGHDK; CDR2 reads SYGVNS. This CDR3 region has 16 residues. V dropped 6 bases and J dropped 0; count of bases not matched to a gene: 5. CDR3: CASSETGSSYNSPLHF. The CDR3 bases are TGTGCCAGCAGCGAGACAGGGAGCTCCTATAATTCACCCCTCCACTTT.